This T cell receptor beta chain was sequenced for a study of shared clonotypes between healthy human individuals. The overall study: Each donor's CD4 naive and CD4 memory cells filled three plates apiece, CD8 naive two, and CD8 memory one.

Sequencing used immunoSEQ multiplex PCR; TCRdb keeps in-frame clones, though not all of them. The sample records 2 million to 2.5 million clones, almost 96% being singletons. Trimming shortened V by 5 bases and J by 5 bases, and 12 bases separated the two germline ends. This CDR3 comprises 14 residues. Germline CDR1 and CDR2: SEHNR and FQNEAQ (reference sequence). General study findings and limits: Collection of samples was limited to blood; tissue repertoires likely differ.

All donors were Caucasian adults living in Nashville, Tennessee. Worth noting for this clone: The antigen remains unidentified.

The V call is TRBV7-9, the J call TRBJ1-4, with D possibly being TRBD1 (5 bases). The TCR originated in a man aged 18 to 30 in good health. Sequenced material: naive CD4+ T cells sorted from blood. Subset given: CD45RA+ positively selected. Here the CDR3 DNA reads TGTGCCAGCAGCCCCATCGCAGGGAATGAAAAACTGTTTTTT. This translates into CASSPIAGNEKLFF.